This entry lists 8 T cell receptor beta chains sequenced from one sample in a study of T cell repertoires in cytomegalovirus infection. Via MiXCR, TCRdb re-called the reads, giving one row per CDR3 protein. The sample includes 200,000 or so distinct CDR3 sequences, over 25% of them seen just once. The sequenced sample was PBMCs. Every receptor here comes from a human donor in good health (CMV status not recorded). Some clones in this sample may be carry-over from other donors' samples.

This clonotype was recorded once. This chain joins TRBV25-1 and TRBJ2-3; D ambiguous. The length of the CDR3 is 14 residues. Trimming shortened V by 1 base and J by 3 bases, and 8 bases separated the two germline ends. Germline V gene data show CDR1 as MGHDK and CDR2 as SYGVNS. CDR3 amino acids: CASSESGVTDTQYF. The CDR3 DNA sequence: TGTGCCAGCAGTGAATCTGGTGTTACAGATACGCAGTATTTT.

The rearrangement links TRBV6-5 to TRBJ2-5; D might be TRBD2 (7 bases). The germline V gene encodes CDR1 MNHEY and CDR2 SVGAGI. The length of the CDR3 is 13 residues. Trimming removed 6 bases at V and 5 bases at J, with 13 bases between. CDR3 amino acids: CASSIQGGETQYF. Written as DNA, the CDR3 is TGTGCCAGCAGCATACAGGGAGGGGAGACCCAGTACTTC.

This chain uses TRBV7-2 with TRBJ2-1; D is uncertain. Trimming removed 2 bases at V and 10 bases at J, with 12 bases between. The CDR3 contains 13 residues. Germline-derived CDR1 and CDR2 are SGHTA and FQGNSA. The CDR3 bases are TGTGCCAGCAGCTTAAGCCAGGTTGGCGAGCAGTTCTTC. It specifies CASSLSQVGEQFF.

This clonotype was counted a few times. The V call is TRBV7-2, the J call TRBJ2-3; no clear D gene. Per the germline V gene, CDR1 is SGHTA and CDR2 is FQGNSA. CDR3 size: 14 residues. Trimming left V 1 base short and J 5 bases short, with 10 bases between. The CDR3 protein is CASSLDQQIDTQYF. The DNA for the CDR3 is TGTGCCAGCAGCTTAGACCAGCAGATAGATACGCAGTATTTT. Full variable domain (missing parts from reference TRBV7-2 and TRBJ2-3): GAGVSQSPSNKVTEKGKDVELRCDPISGHTALYWYRQSLGQGLEFLIYFQGNSAPDKSGLPSDRFSAERTGGSVSTLTIQRTQQEDSAVYLCASSLDQQIDTQYFGPGTRLTVL.

CDR3 in amino acids: CASSPYEGEGYNEQFF. The CDR3 nucleotides read TGTGCCAGCAGCCCCTACGAAGGGGAAGGGTACAATGAGCAGTTCTTC. The chain couples TRBV7-3 to TRBJ2-1; D might be TRBD1 (5 bases). The length of the CDR3 is 16 residues. V was clipped by 5 bases and J by 4 bases, with 18 bases between them. Germline V gene sequence: CDR1 SGHTA, CDR2 FQGTGA.

The genes are TRBV14 and TRBJ1-6, with a weak D call TRBD1 (5 bases). There are 15 residues in the CDR3. With 4 bases removed from V and 7 bases from J, the gap between germline ends came to 14 bases. Germline values: CDR1 SGHDN, CDR2 FVKESK. The CDR3 is CASSPGGGMNSPLHF. The CDR3 nucleotides are TGTGCCAGCAGCCCCGGTGGGGGGATGAATTCACCCCTCCACTTT.

This clonotype has at least ten counts. The chain recombines TRBV7-2 with TRBJ1-3; TRBD1 is a possible D gene (5 bases). CDR1 is SGHTA, CDR2 FQGNSA, per germline. V lost 0 bases, J lost 2 bases, and 11 bases lay in between. This CDR3 region has 16 residues. CDR3 amino acids: CASSLAGAGTGNTIYF. CDR3 coding DNA: TGTGCCAGCAGCTTAGCAGGGGCTGGGACTGGAAACACCATATATTTT.

This clonotype was found a few times. This chain joins TRBV7-2 and TRBJ2-5; a weak D match, TRBD1 (6 bases). Germline V gives CDR1 SGHTA, CDR2 FQGNSA. The CDR3 is 16 residues long. The germline V and J ends were trimmed by 2 bases and 5 bases, with 18 bases remaining between them. The CDR3 DNA sequence: TGTGCCAGCAGCTTACGGCAGGGGTTTGGGGGCGAGACCCAGTACTTC. It specifies CASSLRQGFGGETQYF. Looking up the rest from reference TRBV7-2 and TRBJ2-5 gives the full variable domain: GAGVSQSPSNKVTEKGKDVELRCDPISGHTALYWYRQSLGQGLEFLIYFQGNSAPDKSGLPSDRFSAERTGGSVSTLTIQRTQQEDSAVYLCASSLRQGFGGETQYFGPGTRLLVL.